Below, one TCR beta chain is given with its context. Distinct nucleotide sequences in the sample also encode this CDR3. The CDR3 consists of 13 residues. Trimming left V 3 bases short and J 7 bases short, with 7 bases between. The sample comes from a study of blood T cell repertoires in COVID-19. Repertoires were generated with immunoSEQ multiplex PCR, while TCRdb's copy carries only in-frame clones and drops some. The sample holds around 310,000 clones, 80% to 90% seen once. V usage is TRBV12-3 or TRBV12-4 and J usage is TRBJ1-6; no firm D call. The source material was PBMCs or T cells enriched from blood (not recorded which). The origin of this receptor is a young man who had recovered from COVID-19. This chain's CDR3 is CASSFAGNSPLHF. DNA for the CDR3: TGTGCCAGCAGTTTCGCCGGGAATTCACCCCTCCACTTT.